This TCR beta chain was found in a study of T cell responses to AZD1222 COVID-19 vaccine. Broader study findings: The donor group comprised mostly white British people and more females; the analysis possibly underestimated clonal diversity. Increases in Spike-specific TCR breadth and depth were seen after two AZD1222 doses. Seropositive at baseline were only a handful of AZD1222 recipients. CD4 TCRs linked to vaccination spanned spike, dominating at 160-218 and 743-854.

Sequencing used immunoSEQ multiplex PCR; TCRdb keeps in-frame clones, though not all of them. The data contain 140,000 to 150,000 clones, around 90% of them singletons. There are 14 residues in the CDR3. J lost 5 bases, V lost 5 bases, and 6 bases had no gene match. Per the germline V gene, CDR1 is LGHDT and CDR2 is YNNKEL (reference sequence). On this clone itself: Its antigen is as yet unknown.

The sample in question was peripheral blood, obtained on day 0 of MenACWY control vaccination. The rearrangement joins TRBV3-1 (or the pseudogene TRBV3-2) to TRBJ2-7, with 10 bases lining up with TRBD2. The TCR originated in an adult in good health. The CDR3 DNA follows: TGTGCCAGCAGCAAAATAGCGGGGGGCGACGAGCAGTACTTC. Encoded protein: CASSKIAGGDEQYF.